These 11 T cell receptor beta chains share one sample of origin, sequenced in a study of blood T cell repertoires in COVID-19. This table comes from immunoSEQ multiplex PCR, and its TCRdb copy is limited to in-frame clones, with some not included. The table records fewer than 250,000 clones, roughly nine tenths of them present only once. The specimen sequenced was peripheral blood. These receptors came from a man in his sixties who had recovered from COVID-19.

This rearrangement joins TRBV7-9 to TRBJ1-1; possibly TRBD1 for D (5 bases). The CDR3 extends over 15 amino acids. CDR1 SEHNR and CDR2 FQNEAQ come from the germline V gene (reference sequence). V dropped 3 bases and J dropped 0 bases, with 11 bases sitting between them. The CDR3 loop reads CASSLGLAMNTEAFF. The CDR3 nucleotides read TGTGCCAGCAGCTTGGGACTGGCCATGAACACTGAAGCTTTCTTT.

The CDR3 region is CASSGILTGNTIYF. The CDR3 coding sequence is TGTGCCAGTAGCGGGATACTGACTGGAAACACCATATATTTT. This chain connects TRBV19 to TRBJ1-3; D gene ambiguous. From germline, CDR1 is LNHDA and CDR2 SQIVND (reference sequence). The CDR3 is 14 residues long. The ends were cut back, 6 bases at V and 2 bases at J, with 11 bases in the middle.

This sequence joins TRBV6-5 and TRBJ1-1; possible D gene TRBD1, 5 bases. Germline V gives CDR1 MNHEY, CDR2 SVGAGI. V was cut by 7 bases and J by 5 bases, with 17 bases left in between. The CDR3 spans 14 residues. The CDR3 loop is CASMLDRGGTEAFF. As DNA, the CDR3 is TGTGCCAGCATGCTCGACCGCGGGGGGACTGAAGCTTTCTTT.

This chain links TRBV28 with TRBJ2-7; D is possibly TRBD1 (7 bases). The V end lost 6 bases, the J end lost 3 bases, and 15 bases lay between the germline ends. Germline V gene sequence: CDR1 MDHEN, CDR2 SYDVKM. The CDR3 spans 14 residues. The DNA for the CDR3 is TGTGCCAGCAGCCAAGGGGGGACAGACTACGAGCAGTACTTC. Translation gives CASSQGGTDYEQYF.

The rearrangement joins TRBV7-9 to TRBJ2-1; D might be TRBD2 (5 bases). The V gene's germline CDR1 is SEHNR and CDR2 FQNEAQ (reference sequence). V was pared by 5 bases and J by 3 bases, with 14 bases between. The CDR3 totals 15 residues. The CDR3 region is CASSPTRTFYNEQFF. The CDR3, as DNA: TGTGCCAGCAGCCCTACTCGGACTTTCTACAATGAGCAGTTCTTC.

This chain joins TRBV3-1 (or the pseudogene TRBV3-2) and TRBJ2-3; tentative D call: TRBD2 (6 bases). V lost 3 bases to trimming and J lost 5 bases, with 12 bases between them. CDR3 size: 14 residues. In germline, CDR1 is LGHDT, CDR2 YNNKEL (reference sequence). CDR3 nucleotide sequence: TGTGCCAGCAGCCAGGCCGGGGGTAGAGATACGCAGTATTTT. Its translation: CASSQAGGRDTQYF.

In DNA, the CDR3 is TGTGCCAGCAGTTCGCGCAGGGGTGACGAGCAGTACTTC. It codes for CASSSRRGDEQYF. The J gene is TRBJ2-7, the V gene TRBV28; possibly TRBD1 for D (6 bases). Germline V gives CDR1 MDHEN, CDR2 SYDVKM. The CDR3 spans 13 residues. The V gene lost 4 bases and the J gene lost 5 bases, with 12 bases spanning the gap. Based on the CDR3 plus reference TRBV28 and TRBJ2-7, the full variable domain is DVKVTQSSRYLVKRTGEKVFLECVQDMDHENMFWYRQDPGLGLRLIYFSYDVKMKEKGDIPEGYSVSREKKERFSLILESASTNQTSMYLCASSSRRGDEQYFGPGTRLTVT.

This clone was recorded at least ten times. CDR3 protein: CASSLMEGTRRGYGYTF. The CDR3 nucleotides are TGTGCCAGCAGTTTGATGGAGGGGACCCGCCGAGGCTATGGCTACACCTTC. V is TRBV28 and J is TRBJ1-2; possible D gene TRBD1, 5 bases. Germline V lookup: CDR1 MDHEN, CDR2 SYDVKM. The germline V and J ends were trimmed by 3 bases and 4 bases, with 21 bases remaining between them. The CDR3 loop spans 17 amino acids.

The J gene is TRBJ1-6, the V gene TRBV11-2, with 8 positions matching TRBD1. The germline V gene has CDR1 SGHAT and CDR2 FQNNGV. V dropped 4 bases and J dropped 2; count of bases not matched to a gene: 1. CDR3 length: 15 amino acids. CDR3 sequence reads: CASSSTGAYNSPLHF. The DNA of the CDR3 is TGTGCCAGCAGCTCGACAGGGGCCTATAATTCACCCCTCCACTTT.

A few counts support this clone. The chain couples TRBV18 to TRBJ2-1, with 13 bases lining up with TRBD2. Per germline, CDR1 KGHSH and CDR2 LQKENI. J was trimmed by 5 bases and V by 3 bases; bases with no gene match: 7. This CDR3 comprises 17 residues. The CDR3 spells CASSPGLAGTLNNEQFF. The DNA of the CDR3 is TGTGCCAGCTCACCGGGACTAGCGGGGACTCTAAACAATGAGCAGTTCTTC.

The chain combines TRBV27 with TRBJ2-1, with TRBD2 identical over 14 bases. J gave up 10 bases and V 6 bases, and 8 bases lay outside the gene matches. The CDR3 runs 15 residues. Germline V gene data show CDR1 as MNHEY and CDR2 as SMNVEV (reference sequence). The chain's CDR3 is CASREGTSGSQEQFF. CDR3 coding DNA: TGTGCCAGCAGGGAGGGGACTAGCGGGAGTCAGGAGCAGTTCTTC.